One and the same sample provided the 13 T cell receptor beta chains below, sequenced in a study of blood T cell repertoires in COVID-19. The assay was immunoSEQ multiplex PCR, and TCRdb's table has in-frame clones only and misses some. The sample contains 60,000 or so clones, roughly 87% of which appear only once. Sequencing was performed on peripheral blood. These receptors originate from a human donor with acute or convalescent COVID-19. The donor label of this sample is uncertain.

The CDR3 DNA is TGTGCCATCAGCCCAAGCGGGGGGTCCTACGAGCAGTACGTC. Its translation: CAISPSGGSYEQYV. The chain joins TRBV10-3 to TRBJ2-7; TRBD2 matches at 9 bases. Germline CDR1 is ENHRY and CDR2 is SYGVKD. This CDR3 is 14 amino acids long. V was clipped by 6 bases and J by 1 base; unmatched bases: 4.

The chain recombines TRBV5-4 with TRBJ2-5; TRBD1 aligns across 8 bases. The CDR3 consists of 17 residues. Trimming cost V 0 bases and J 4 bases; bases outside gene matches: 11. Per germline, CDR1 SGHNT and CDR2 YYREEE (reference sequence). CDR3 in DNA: TGTGCCAGCAGCTTGGCCGGGACAGGATTGGAGGGAGAGACCCAGTACTTC. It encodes CASSLAGTGLEGETQYF.

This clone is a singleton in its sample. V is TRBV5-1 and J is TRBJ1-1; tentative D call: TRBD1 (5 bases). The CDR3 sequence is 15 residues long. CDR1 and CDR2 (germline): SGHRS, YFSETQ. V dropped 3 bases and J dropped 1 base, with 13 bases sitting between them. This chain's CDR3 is CASSSNDRENTEAFF. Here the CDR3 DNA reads TGCGCCAGCAGCTCAAATGACAGAGAGAACACTGAAGCTTTCTTT.

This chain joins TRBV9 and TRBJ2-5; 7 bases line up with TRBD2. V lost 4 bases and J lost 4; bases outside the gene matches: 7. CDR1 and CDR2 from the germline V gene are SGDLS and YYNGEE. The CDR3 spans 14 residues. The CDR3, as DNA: TGTGCCAGCAGCTTCAGCGGGGAGGGAGAGACCCAGTACTTC. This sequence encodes CASSFSGEGETQYF.

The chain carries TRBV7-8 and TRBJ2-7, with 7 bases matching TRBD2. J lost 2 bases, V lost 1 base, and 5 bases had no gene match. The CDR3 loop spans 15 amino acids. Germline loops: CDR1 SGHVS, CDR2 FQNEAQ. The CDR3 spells CASSLGRGDTYEQYV. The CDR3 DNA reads TGTGCCAGCAGCTTAGGTCGGGGGGATACCTACGAGCAGTACGTC.

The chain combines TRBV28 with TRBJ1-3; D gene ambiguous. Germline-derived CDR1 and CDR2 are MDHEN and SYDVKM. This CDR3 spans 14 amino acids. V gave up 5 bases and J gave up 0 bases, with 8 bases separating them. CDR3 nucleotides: TGTGCCAGCAGTCGCTCGAGCTCTGGAAACACCATATATTTT. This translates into CASSRSSSGNTIYF.

The CDR3 loop is CASSRGTSGSLNTGELFF. For the CDR3, the DNA is TGTGCCAGCAGCCGAGGGACTAGCGGGAGCCTGAACACCGGGGAGCTGTTTTTT. J is TRBJ2-2 and V is TRBV4-2, with 14 positions matching TRBD2. V trimming: 4 bases; J trimming: 1 base; junction bases outside the gene matches: 5. Germline CDR1 LGHNA, CDR2 YNFKEQ. This CDR3 comprises 18 residues.

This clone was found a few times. The CDR3 DNA sequence: TGTGCCAGCAGCTTAACGCAGGGGAATCGAGGAGATACGCAGTATTTT. This codes for CASSLTQGNRGDTQYF. The V gene is TRBV7-3, the J gene TRBJ2-3, with D perhaps matching TRBD1 (6 bases). This CDR3 has 16 residues. Trimming removed 0 bases at V and 5 bases at J, with 15 bases between. CDR1 and CDR2 from the germline V gene are SGHTA and FQGTGA.

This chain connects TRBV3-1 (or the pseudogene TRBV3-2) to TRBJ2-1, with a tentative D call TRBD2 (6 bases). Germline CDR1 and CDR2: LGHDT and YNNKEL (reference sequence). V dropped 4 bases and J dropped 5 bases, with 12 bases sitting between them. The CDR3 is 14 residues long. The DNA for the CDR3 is TGTGCCAGCAGCCCGCGGGGACTTCACAATGAGCAGTTCTTC. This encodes CASSPRGLHNEQFF.

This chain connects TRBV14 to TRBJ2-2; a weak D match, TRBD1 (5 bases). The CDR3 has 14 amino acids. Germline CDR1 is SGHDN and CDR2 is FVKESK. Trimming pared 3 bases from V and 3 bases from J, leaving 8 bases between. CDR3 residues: CASSQGRYTGELFF. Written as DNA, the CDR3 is TGTGCCAGCAGCCAGGGGCGGTACACCGGGGAGCTGTTTTTT.

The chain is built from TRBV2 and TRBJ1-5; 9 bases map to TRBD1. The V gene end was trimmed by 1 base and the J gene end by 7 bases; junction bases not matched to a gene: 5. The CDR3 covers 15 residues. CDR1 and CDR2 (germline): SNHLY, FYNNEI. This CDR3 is CASSEEGQGGQPQHF. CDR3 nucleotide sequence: TGTGCCAGCAGTGAAGAGGGACAGGGCGGGCAGCCCCAGCATTTT.

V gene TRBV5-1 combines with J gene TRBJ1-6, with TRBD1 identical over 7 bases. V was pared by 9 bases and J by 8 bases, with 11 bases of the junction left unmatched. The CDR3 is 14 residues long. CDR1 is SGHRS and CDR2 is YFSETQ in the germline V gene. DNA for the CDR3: TGCGCCAACACGACCGGGACAGAAGATTCACCCCTCCACTTT. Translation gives CANTTGTEDSPLHF. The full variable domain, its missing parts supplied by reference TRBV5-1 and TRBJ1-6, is KAGVTQTPRYLIKTRGQQVTLSCSPISGHRSVSWYQQTPGQGLQFLFEYFSETQRNKGNFPGRFSGRQFSNSRSEMNVSTLELGDSALYLCANTTGTEDSPLHFGNGTRLTVT.

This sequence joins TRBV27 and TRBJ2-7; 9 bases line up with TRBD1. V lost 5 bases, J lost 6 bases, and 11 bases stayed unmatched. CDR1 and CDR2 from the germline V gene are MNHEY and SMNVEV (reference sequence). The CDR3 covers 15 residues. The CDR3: CASSPKGQGILEQYF. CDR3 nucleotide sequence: TGTGCCAGCAGTCCGAAGGGACAGGGTATCCTCGAGCAGTACTTC.